The rows below give T cell receptor beta chains drawn from one sample of a study of identical twins. TCRdb redid the calling of the 5' RACE reads with MiXCR, one entry per CDR3 protein. The sample has approximately 690,000 distinct CDR3 sequences; roughly 6% are singletons. Sequences were obtained from naive T cells sorted from blood. Receptors were obtained from a man younger than 30 in good health. CDR3s include the opening cysteine and the closing phenylalanine or tryptophan. The D gene is left open where the match is weak. Where a row states a size, it is once, few, many or the class of an expanded clone; other rows omit it.

v_gene,j_gene,abundance,d_gene,CDR3nt,CDR3aa
TRBV12-3/TRBV12-4,TRBJ1-1,few,-,TGTGCCAGCAGTTCTTTTAAGGATGACAGCACTGAAGCTTTCTTT,CASSSFKDDSTEAFF
TRBV28,TRBJ2-7,-,TRBD2,TGTGCCAGCAGTTCTCTCGGCGGGAGGGCACACGAGCAGTACTTC,CASSSLGGRAHEQYF
TRBV10-3,TRBJ1-1,few,-,TGTGCCATCAGTGAGCAGGGGCGGGACACTGAAGCTTTCTTT,CAISEQGRDTEAFF
TRBV4-1,TRBJ1-1,many,-,TGCGCCAGCAGCCAACGCGACGGTGAAGCTTTCTTT,CASSQRDGEAFF
TRBV4-3,TRBJ2-6,few,-,TGCGCCAGCAGCCAAGTTGGGGGCCCTATCTCTGGGGCCAACGTCCTGACTTTC,CASSQVGGPISGANVLTF
TRBV5-1,TRBJ2-1,few,TRBD1,TGCGCCAGCAGCTTGGAGGGGGCGTCTCTATCCTACAATGAGCAGTTCTTC,CASSLEGASLSYNEQFF
TRBV6-2/TRBV6-3,TRBJ2-7,many,TRBD2,TGTGCCAGCAGTGAGGGACTAGCGGGAGGTGGTAGCTACGAGCAGTACTTC,CASSEGLAGGGSYEQYF
TRBV29-1,TRBJ1-2,few,-,TGCAGCGTCGCGGAAGGTGGCTACACCTTC,CSVAEGGYTF
TRBV6-1,TRBJ1-3,-,TRBD1,TGTGCCAGCAGAACCCGGGACAGGCAAGGAAACACCATATATTTT,CASRTRDRQGNTIYF
TRBV4-3,TRBJ2-6,few,-,TGCGCCAGCAGCCAAGAAGGGATCACTGGTGGGGCCAACGTCCTGACTTTC,CASSQEGITGGANVLTF
TRBV12-3/TRBV12-4,TRBJ2-4,many,-,TGTGCCAGCAGTATTACACCTTCAGGGCCCGCCAAAAACATTCAGTACTTC,CASSITPSGPAKNIQYF
TRBV12-3/TRBV12-4,TRBJ2-7,many,-,TGTGCCAGCACTCGGGACACAGGCTACGAGCAGTACTTC,CASTRDTGYEQYF
TRBV7-9,TRBJ2-1,many,TRBD2,TGTGCCAGCAGCTTAACCCGTTTGGGCGGGAGAATCAATGAGCAGTTCTTC,CASSLTRLGGRINEQFF
TRBV10-3,TRBJ2-7,many,-,TGTGCCATCAGTGAGTCGGGCAGGGGGGCTTACGAGCAGTACTTC,CAISESGRGAYEQYF
TRBV27,TRBJ2-2,many,-,TGTGCCAGCAGTTTCCGGGACATAACCGGGGAGCTGTTTTTT,CASSFRDITGELFF
TRBV5-1,TRBJ2-7,-,TRBD1,TGCGCCAGCAGCCCCTGGACAGGGAGCTCCTACGAGCAGTACTTC,CASSPWTGSSYEQYF
TRBV5-1,TRBJ1-5,many,-,TGCGCCAGCAGCTTTGGACCGAACAATCAGCCCCAGCATTTT,CASSFGPNNQPQHF
TRBV5-1,TRBJ1-6,many,TRBD1,TGCGCCAGCAGCTTGGCGGGACAGGGGTTTTCACCCCTCCACTTT,CASSLAGQGFSPLHF
TRBV14,TRBJ2-3,-,-,TGTGCCAGCACCGGTTCTAACACAGATACGCAGTATTTT,CASTGSNTDTQYF
TRBV12-3/TRBV12-4,TRBJ1-1,-,-,TGTGCCAGCAGTCAAACGGGGGTCACTGAAGCTTTCTTT,CASSQTGVTEAFF
TRBV20-1,TRBJ2-7,few,-,TGCAGTGCTTCTCGGTCGGGAGAATTCTACGAGCAGTACTTC,CSASRSGEFYEQYF
TRBV12-5,TRBJ1-2,many,TRBD1,TGTGCTAGTGGTTTGGCCAGGGGGCGGACTCTTGGCTATGGCTACACCTTC,CASGLARGRTLGYGYTF
TRBV5-1,TRBJ2-1,many,-,TGCGCCAGCAGCTACGACTGGGAGCCCTACAATGAGCAGTTCTTC,CASSYDWEPYNEQFF
TRBV30,TRBJ2-7,-,-,TGTGCCTGGAGTGTACGGTACGAGCAGTACTTC,CAWSVRYEQYF
TRBV7-6,TRBJ2-1,few,TRBD1,TGTGCCAGCAGCTTAGGGGGACAGGGACGGAATGAGCAGTTCTTC,CASSLGGQGRNEQFF
TRBV24-1,TRBJ2-5,-,-,TGTGCCACCAGTGTCGGACTCAGGGGAGAAGAGACCCAGTACTTC,CATSVGLRGEETQYF
TRBV9,TRBJ2-7,few,-,TGTGCCAGCAGCGTAGTGGCAGTCTCCTACGAGCAGTACTTC,CASSVVAVSYEQYF
TRBV12-3/TRBV12-4,TRBJ1-3,many,-,TGTGCCAGCAGCCCGCAGAGAATTTACTCTGGAAACACCATATATTTT,CASSPQRIYSGNTIYF
TRBV7-6,TRBJ2-5,-,TRBD2,TGTGCCAGCAGCCTGCTGGCGGGAGGTATTTTGGAGACCCAGTACTTC,CASSLLAGGILETQYF
TRBV7-9,TRBJ2-3,-,TRBD2,TGTGCCAGCAGCTCGGGACTGGCGGGAGCTCAGGCAGATACGCAGTATTTT,CASSSGLAGAQADTQYF
TRBV7-3,TRBJ2-2,-,-,TGTGCCAGCAGCTTAAATTGGGGCATACGGAACGGGGAGCTGTTTTTT,CASSLNWGIRNGELFF
TRBV5-1,TRBJ1-1,many,-,TGCGCCAGCAGATCCGACAGGTTAATGAACACTGAAGCTTTCTTT,CASRSDRLMNTEAFF
TRBV20-1,TRBJ1-1,many,-,TGCAGTGCTAGAGTCGGGCGGACGGGGAACACTGAAGCTTTCTTT,CSARVGRTGNTEAFF
TRBV19,TRBJ2-4,-,-,TGTGCCAGTAGTATTGAAGCCGGAGCCAAAAACATTCAGTACTTC,CASSIEAGAKNIQYF
TRBV11-2,TRBJ1-1,-,-,TGTGCCAGCAGCTTAGAGGGGTCTGTTCGGGCTTTCTTT,CASSLEGSVRAFF
TRBV29-1,TRBJ2-1,many,-,TGCAGCCTAGCAGACCGGGACTCGGGTACGGGTGAGCAGTTCTTC,CSLADRDSGTGEQFF
TRBV20-1,TRBJ2-7,many,-,TGCAGTGCCGCAGCGGCCAATACCTACGAGCAGTACTTC,CSAAAANTYEQYF
TRBV14,TRBJ2-1,few,-,TGTGCCAGCAGCCGACCAGGGGGGGGTTTCTACAATGAGCAGTTCTTC,CASSRPGGGFYNEQFF
TRBV27,TRBJ1-1,many,-,TGTGCCAGCAGAAGACAGAACACTGAAGCTTTCTTT,CASRRQNTEAFF
TRBV6-2/TRBV6-3,TRBJ2-1,many,-,TGTGCCAGCAGCTCCATCCATACCAACAATGAGCAGTTCTTC,CASSSIHTNNEQFF
TRBV12-3/TRBV12-4,TRBJ2-3,-,-,TGTGCCAGCAGTCCCCCTGGGTTCAGGACAGATACGCAGTATTTT,CASSPPGFRTDTQYF
TRBV10-3,TRBJ2-1,many,-,TGTGCCACGACGGGTGCCCCTGGGACCAAAAACAATGAGCAGTTCTTC,CATTGAPGTKNNEQFF
TRBV11-2,TRBJ2-5,many,TRBD1,TGTGCCAGCAGCCAAGTCGACAGGGAAACCCAAGAGACCCAGTACTTC,CASSQVDRETQETQYF
TRBV20-1,TRBJ2-7,few,-,TGCAGTGCTTGGGCAGGGTACGAGCAGTACTTC,CSAWAGYEQYF
TRBV7-9,TRBJ2-1,few,-,TGTGCCAGCAGTTTTAGCGAGTCCTACAATGAGCAGTTCTTC,CASSFSESYNEQFF
TRBV29-1,TRBJ1-1,many,-,TGCAGCGTCCTCAGAAGAACCAAGAACACTGAAGCTTTCTTT,CSVLRRTKNTEAFF
TRBV4-3,TRBJ1-5,-,-,TGCGCCAGCAGCCAAGATTTGGGATTATACCAGCCCCAGCATTTT,CASSQDLGLYQPQHF
TRBV10-3,TRBJ2-1,-,-,TGTGCCATCAGTGAGGGAGTAGCGGTCGCGAGTGAGCAGTTCTTC,CAISEGVAVASEQFF